Listed below are T cell receptor beta chains from one sample, sequenced in a study of T-cell memory formation after mild COVID-19. A single record per CDR3 protein comes from TCRdb applying MiXCR to the 5' RACE reads. The data hold under 250,000 distinct CDR3 sequences, with approximately 9% observed a single time. Sequenced sample: PBMCs or a T cell subset sorted from them (not recorded which). The receptors come from a man in his late teens or twenties who had mild COVID-19 (a few samples of this study predate the infection). Cell type and time point are not known. Both conserved end residues are part of each CDR3. The order of the fields is J gene, clone size, V gene, D gene, CDR3 DNA, CDR3 protein. D genes are given only for firm matches. Clone size is shown for a subset of rows, as once, few, many or a class of expanded clone.

j_call: TRBJ2-3; clone_size: few; v_call: TRBV6-5; d_call: TRBD1; cdr3_nt: TGTGCCAGCAGTTTTAGAACCGGGACAGTATACACAGATACGCAGTATTTT; cdr3_aa: CASSFRTGTVYTDTQYF
j_call: TRBJ2-4; clone_size: many; v_call: TRBV28; d_call: .; cdr3_nt: TGTGCCAGCAGTTCGCACACGGACTTTGGCAAAAACATTCAGTACTTC; cdr3_aa: CASSSHTDFGKNIQYF
j_call: TRBJ1-2; clone_size: many; v_call: TRBV10-3; d_call: TRBD1; cdr3_nt: TGTGCCATCAGTGAGCCGGGGACAGACACTTATGGCTACACCTTC; cdr3_aa: CAISEPGTDTYGYTF
j_call: TRBJ2-3; clone_size: .; v_call: TRBV27; d_call: .; cdr3_nt: TGTGCCAGCAGTACGGCCCGGGACGTCTATGTAGATACGCAGTATTTT; cdr3_aa: CASSTARDVYVDTQYF
j_call: TRBJ1-1; clone_size: .; v_call: TRBV5-1; d_call: .; cdr3_nt: TGCGCCAGCAGCCTCAGCGGGGCCCTGGGTGAAGCTTTCTTT; cdr3_aa: CASSLSGALGEAFF
j_call: TRBJ2-3; clone_size: many; v_call: TRBV5-1; d_call: .; cdr3_nt: TGCGCCAGCAGCTTGACAGGGAGCGCAGATACGCAGTATTTT; cdr3_aa: CASSLTGSADTQYF
j_call: TRBJ2-2; clone_size: .; v_call: TRBV6-2/TRBV6-3; d_call: .; cdr3_nt: TGTGCCAGCCGGTACCATGAGAACACCGGGGAGCTGTTTTTT; cdr3_aa: CASRYHENTGELFF
j_call: TRBJ2-1; clone_size: many; v_call: TRBV19; d_call: TRBD2; cdr3_nt: TGTGCCAGTAGTAAGACTAGCGGCTCCTACAATGAGCAGTTCTTC; cdr3_aa: CASSKTSGSYNEQFF
j_call: TRBJ2-1; clone_size: many; v_call: TRBV30; d_call: TRBD2; cdr3_nt: TGTGCCTGGAGTGTCGGGGGGGCCCTCGATGAGCAGTTCTTC; cdr3_aa: CAWSVGGALDEQFF
j_call: TRBJ2-5; clone_size: .; v_call: TRBV5-5; d_call: .; cdr3_nt: TGTGCCAGCAGCTTGGGGGGACACCAAGAGACCCAGTACTTC; cdr3_aa: CASSLGGHQETQYF
j_call: TRBJ2-1; clone_size: few; v_call: TRBV20-1; d_call: .; cdr3_nt: TGCAGGGCGACTCTAAGCTCCTACAATGAGCAGTTCTTC; cdr3_aa: CRATLSSYNEQFF
j_call: TRBJ1-1; clone_size: few; v_call: TRBV5-1; d_call: .; cdr3_nt: TGCGCCAGCAGCGCAATGACGGTGAACACTGAAGCTTTCTTT; cdr3_aa: CASSAMTVNTEAFF
j_call: TRBJ2-5; clone_size: few; v_call: TRBV20-1; d_call: TRBD1; cdr3_nt: TGCAGTGCTAGAGATTATACCGGGACAGGGGGGTACCAAGAGACCCAGTACTTC; cdr3_aa: CSARDYTGTGGYQETQYF
j_call: TRBJ2-3; clone_size: .; v_call: TRBV6-6; d_call: .; cdr3_nt: TGTGCCAGCAGTCCGCTAAGGGGACGCACAGATACGCAGTATTTT; cdr3_aa: CASSPLRGRTDTQYF
j_call: TRBJ1-6; clone_size: .; v_call: TRBV4-3; d_call: .; cdr3_nt: TGCGCCAGCAGCCAAGATCCGTTCAGTAGAAATTCACCCCTCCACTTT; cdr3_aa: CASSQDPFSRNSPLHF
j_call: TRBJ2-3; clone_size: .; v_call: TRBV7-2; d_call: TRBD2; cdr3_nt: TGTGCCAGCAGCTTTTGGAGCGGGAACACAGATACGCAGTATTTT; cdr3_aa: CASSFWSGNTDTQYF
j_call: TRBJ2-1; clone_size: .; v_call: TRBV6-5; d_call: TRBD2; cdr3_nt: TGTGCCAGCAGTTACGCCCTCGCGGGGGGCCCGAATGAGCAGTTCTTC; cdr3_aa: CASSYALAGGPNEQFF
j_call: TRBJ2-3; clone_size: .; v_call: TRBV7-3; d_call: TRBD2; cdr3_nt: TGTGCCAGCAGCCTGCGACTAGCAAGCACAGATACGCAGTATTTT; cdr3_aa: CASSLRLASTDTQYF
j_call: TRBJ1-2; clone_size: .; v_call: TRBV3-1; d_call: .; cdr3_nt: TGTGCCAGCAGCCAAGTCCAGGGGTTGGGTGGCTACACCTTC; cdr3_aa: CASSQVQGLGGYTF
j_call: TRBJ1-3; clone_size: few; v_call: TRBV7-9; d_call: .; cdr3_nt: TGTGCCAGCAGCTTAGCTGGAAGGAGTCCGGACCCTGGAAACACCATATATTTT; cdr3_aa: CASSLAGRSPDPGNTIYF
j_call: TRBJ1-5; clone_size: .; v_call: TRBV24-1; d_call: .; cdr3_nt: TGTGCCACCAGTGATGGCCCAGGGACCAATCAGCCCCAGCATTTT; cdr3_aa: CATSDGPGTNQPQHF
j_call: TRBJ1-5; clone_size: few; v_call: TRBV6-2/TRBV6-3; d_call: .; cdr3_nt: TGTGCCACCCGGGAAGCAGGGGAAAGCAATCAGCCCCAGCATTTT; cdr3_aa: CATREAGESNQPQHF
j_call: TRBJ1-2; clone_size: .; v_call: TRBV5-1; d_call: .; cdr3_nt: TGCGCCAGCAGCTTTGGTTCGGCAGGGGAGGTCGGCTACACCTTC; cdr3_aa: CASSFGSAGEVGYTF
j_call: TRBJ2-7; clone_size: .; v_call: TRBV7-2; d_call: TRBD2; cdr3_nt: TGTGCCAGCAGCTTTCTAGCGGGGGGGACTTCCAACGAGCAGTACTTC; cdr3_aa: CASSFLAGGTSNEQYF
j_call: TRBJ2-1; clone_size: .; v_call: TRBV12-3/TRBV12-4; d_call: .; cdr3_nt: TGTGCCAGCAGTCTCCCTCAGGGTGGTGAGCAGTTCTTC; cdr3_aa: CASSLPQGGEQFF
j_call: TRBJ2-2; clone_size: few; v_call: TRBV28; d_call: TRBD2; cdr3_nt: TGTGCCAGCAGTTTAGCCGGGACTAGACATACCGGGGAGCTGTTTTTT; cdr3_aa: CASSLAGTRHTGELFF
j_call: TRBJ2-5; clone_size: .; v_call: TRBV5-1; d_call: .; cdr3_nt: TGCGCCAGCAGCGAGGGGGGGACGTTCGGGGAGACCCAGTACTTC; cdr3_aa: CASSEGGTFGETQYF
j_call: TRBJ1-3; clone_size: many; v_call: TRBV9; d_call: .; cdr3_nt: TGTGCCAGCAGCGTAGCTTCGGGAGCTGGAAACACCATATATTTT; cdr3_aa: CASSVASGAGNTIYF
j_call: TRBJ2-1; clone_size: .; v_call: TRBV5-6; d_call: TRBD2; cdr3_nt: TGTGCCAGCAGCGGGCTCCCGGCGGGGGGTTCCTACAATGAGCAGTTCTTC; cdr3_aa: CASSGLPAGGSYNEQFF
j_call: TRBJ1-1; clone_size: .; v_call: TRBV6-2/TRBV6-3; d_call: .; cdr3_nt: TGTGCCACCCACAGGGAGAACACTGAAGCTTTCTTT; cdr3_aa: CATHRENTEAFF
j_call: TRBJ2-5; clone_size: few; v_call: TRBV11-2; d_call: TRBD2; cdr3_nt: TGTGCCAGCAGCATATTTAGCGGGGGAGAAGAGACCCAGTACTTC; cdr3_aa: CASSIFSGGEETQYF
j_call: TRBJ2-6; clone_size: .; v_call: TRBV5-1; d_call: .; cdr3_nt: TGCGCCAGCAGGGTCGCGGCAGGCTCTGGGGCCAACGTCCTGACTTTC; cdr3_aa: CASRVAAGSGANVLTF
j_call: TRBJ1-6; clone_size: .; v_call: TRBV3-1; d_call: .; cdr3_nt: TGTGCCAGCAGCCAAGCTTATTCACCCCTCCACTTT; cdr3_aa: CASSQAYSPLHF
j_call: TRBJ1-2; clone_size: few; v_call: TRBV27; d_call: TRBD1; cdr3_nt: TGTGCCAGCAGTACCGACAGGGGGAGGTATGGCTACACCTTC; cdr3_aa: CASSTDRGRYGYTF
j_call: TRBJ2-3; clone_size: .; v_call: TRBV5-1; d_call: TRBD1; cdr3_nt: TGCGCCAGCAGCTACGGACAGGGAACTCCTGCTAGCACAGATACGCAGTATTTT; cdr3_aa: CASSYGQGTPASTDTQYF
j_call: TRBJ2-6; clone_size: many; v_call: TRBV5-1; d_call: .; cdr3_nt: TGCGCCAGCAGGGTATCGGGACTTCTCTCTGGGGCCAACGTCCTGACTTTC; cdr3_aa: CASRVSGLLSGANVLTF
j_call: TRBJ2-5; clone_size: few; v_call: TRBV6-1; d_call: .; cdr3_nt: TGTGCCAGCAGTGAAGGCCCTAAAGAGACCCAGTACTTC; cdr3_aa: CASSEGPKETQYF
j_call: TRBJ2-6; clone_size: few; v_call: TRBV7-2; d_call: .; cdr3_nt: TGTGCCAGCAGCTTATTCGGTGGTGGGGCCAACGTCCTGACTTTC; cdr3_aa: CASSLFGGGANVLTF
j_call: TRBJ2-1; clone_size: few; v_call: TRBV6-2/TRBV6-3; d_call: TRBD1; cdr3_nt: TGTGCCAGCAACAACAGACAGGGGTACAATGAGCAGTTCTTC; cdr3_aa: CASNNRQGYNEQFF
j_call: TRBJ1-4; clone_size: .; v_call: TRBV21-1; d_call: .; cdr3_nt: TGTGCCAGCAGCAAATTGGGGGGGAAGGGTGAAAAACTGTTTTTT; cdr3_aa: CASSKLGGKGEKLFF
j_call: TRBJ1-1; clone_size: .; v_call: TRBV7-7; d_call: TRBD1; cdr3_nt: TGTGCTAGCAGCTTAGACAGGGACACTGAAGCTTTCTTT; cdr3_aa: CASSLDRDTEAFF
j_call: TRBJ2-5; clone_size: few; v_call: TRBV24-1; d_call: .; cdr3_nt: TGTGCCACCAGTGGTGCGGGTGAAGAGACCCAGTACTTC; cdr3_aa: CATSGAGEETQYF
j_call: TRBJ1-4; clone_size: .; v_call: TRBV5-1; d_call: .; cdr3_nt: TGCGCCAGCAGCAGGATGGGGGTTGAGGAAAAACTGTTTTTT; cdr3_aa: CASSRMGVEEKLFF
j_call: TRBJ2-1; clone_size: many; v_call: TRBV4-2; d_call: TRBD2; cdr3_nt: TGTGCCAGCAGCCAAGGAGCTAGCGGGGGTTCTCTCTACAATGAGCAGTTCTTC; cdr3_aa: CASSQGASGGSLYNEQFF
j_call: TRBJ1-4; clone_size: few; v_call: TRBV9; d_call: .; cdr3_nt: TGTGCCAGCAGCGCCCGCCATACGTTGGATGAAAAACTGTTTTTT; cdr3_aa: CASSARHTLDEKLFF
j_call: TRBJ1-1; clone_size: .; v_call: TRBV5-5; d_call: .; cdr3_nt: TGTGCCAGCAGGGACCGTGGGAATTTAAAGGCTGAAGCTTTCTTT; cdr3_aa: CASRDRGNLKAEAFF
j_call: TRBJ1-1; clone_size: few; v_call: TRBV6-5; d_call: .; cdr3_nt: TGTGCCAGCATGTTTGACAGGTCGATGAACACTGAAGCTTTCTTT; cdr3_aa: CASMFDRSMNTEAFF
j_call: TRBJ1-5; clone_size: .; v_call: TRBV6-1; d_call: .; cdr3_nt: TGTGCCAGCAGTGGACGAGGCAGGGAGAATCAGCCCCAGCATTTT; cdr3_aa: CASSGRGRENQPQHF
j_call: TRBJ2-1; clone_size: many; v_call: TRBV5-1; d_call: .; cdr3_nt: TGCGCCAGCAGCTTGGCGGAATTTTCCTACAATGAGCAGTTCTTC; cdr3_aa: CASSLAEFSYNEQFF
j_call: TRBJ2-4; clone_size: few; v_call: TRBV12-3/TRBV12-4; d_call: .; cdr3_nt: TGTGCCAGCAGTCGACACGAAACCGTAGCCAAAAACATTCAGTACTTC; cdr3_aa: CASSRHETVAKNIQYF
j_call: TRBJ1-1; clone_size: .; v_call: TRBV7-2; d_call: TRBD1; cdr3_nt: TGTGCCAGCAGCTGGGACAGGGGGCGCGGTGAAGCTTTCTTT; cdr3_aa: CASSWDRGRGEAFF
j_call: TRBJ1-1; clone_size: .; v_call: TRBV10-2; d_call: TRBD1; cdr3_nt: TGCGCCAGCAAATGGGACAGGGGCCCTGAAGCTTTCTTT; cdr3_aa: CASKWDRGPEAFF
j_call: TRBJ2-2; clone_size: few; v_call: TRBV9; d_call: .; cdr3_nt: TGTGCCAGCAGCGTAGCATCAGGACGGACGAACACCGGGGAGCTGTTTTTT; cdr3_aa: CASSVASGRTNTGELFF